The 15 T cell receptor beta chains listed next were all sequenced from one sample in a study of PD-1 blockade in classical Hodgkin lymphoma (dated by TCRdb to the early 2020s). Explained via the paper, the time point label denotes: cycle 4 day 1 (C4D1), after about 6 weeks of nivolumab. Every trial patient had relapsed after autologous stem cell transplantation, and cohorts A, B and C differed in prior brentuximab vedotin exposure. Magnetic negative selection with a Miltenyi CD4+ T cell isolation kit was used to purify CD4+ T cells from thawed PBMCs. Receptor amplification or capture employed the immunoSEQ multiplex PCR assay. TCRdb took this table from immuneACCESS and kept in-frame rearrangements with V and J called. Such tables lack part of the clones; where checked against another copy, unresolved V genes explain under half of the gap, and the rest is unexplained. The sample table contains 20,000 to 25,000 clones; only one count was recorded for around three quarters of them. The top ten clones comprise around 1.3% of the sample.

The sample here was CD4+ T cells from blood, taken before the fourth cycle of nivolumab. These receptors all come from a human donor with classical Hodgkin lymphoma.

The gene calls are TRBV28 and TRBJ2-7; maybe TRBD1 (5 bases). The germline V gene encodes CDR1 MDHEN and CDR2 SYDVKM. Trimming removed 1 base at V and 3 bases at J, with 10 bases between. There are 14 residues in the CDR3. CDR3 coding DNA: TGTGCCAGCAGTTTATATTCAGGGATCTACGAGCAGTACTTC. It yields the protein CASSLYSGIYEQYF.

The chain combines TRBV5-5 with TRBJ1-2; D call uncertain. The CDR3 length is 15 residues. Between the trimmed V and J ends, which lost 0 bases and 5 bases, there was a span of 14 bases. CDR1 SGHKS and CDR2 YYEKEE come from the germline V gene (reference sequence). The CDR3 bases are TGTGCCAGCAGCTTGGCGCTCAGCTCATATTATGGCTACACCTTC. Its translation is CASSLALSSYYGYTF. Variable domain in full (rest from reference TRBV5-5 and TRBJ1-2): DAGVTQSPTHLIKTRGQQVTLRCSPISGHKSVSWYQQVLGQGPQFIFQYYEKEERGRGNFPDRFSARQFPNYSSELNVNALLLGDSALYLCASSLALSSYYGYTFGSGTRLTVV.

The V and J genes are TRBV19 and TRBJ1-2; TRBD1 agrees at 11 bases. CDR3 length: 15 amino acids. Germline-derived CDR1 and CDR2 are LNHDA and SQIVND (reference sequence). The trim removed 6 bases at V and 2 bases at J, leaving 5 bases unmatched. The CDR3 protein is CASRGTGGGNYGYTF. The DNA of the CDR3 is TGTGCCAGTAGGGGGACAGGGGGAGGAAACTATGGCTACACCTTC.

The CDR3 region is CASSLRLAHTDTQYF. The CDR3 nucleotides read TGTGCCAGCAGCTTACGGCTAGCCCACACAGATACGCAGTATTTT. This chain links TRBV7-2 with TRBJ2-3; D might be TRBD2 (5 bases). Trimming shortened V by 2 bases and J by 2 bases, and 11 bases separated the two germline ends. The CDR3 totals 15 residues. The germline gives CDR1 SGHTA, CDR2 FQGNSA.

The sample holds a few counts of this clone. J is TRBJ1-6 and V is TRBV5-7, with TRBD1 matching 7 bases. TRBV5-7 is flagged as an ORF with uncertain function. With V trimmed by 0 bases and J by 5 bases, 5 bases remained unmatched. The CDR3 sequence is 16 residues long. The CDR3 region is CASSLADREDNSPLHF. CDR3 bases: TGTGCCAGCAGCTTGGCCGACAGGGAGGATAATTCACCCCTCCACTTT.

This chain joins TRBV5-4 and TRBJ1-1; no clear D. This CDR3 has 14 residues. The germline V gene encodes CDR1 SGHNT and CDR2 YYREEE (reference sequence). The V and J ends lost 2 bases and 1 base respectively, with 9 bases between them. CDR3 bases: TGTGCCAGCAGCTTTTGGGTAAGGAACACTGAAGCTTTCTTT. Translation: CASSFWVRNTEAFF.

This clone was observed a single time. This rearrangement joins TRBV19 to TRBJ2-3, with TRBD2 identical over 8 bases. The CDR3 extends over 13 amino acids. J lost 1 base, V lost 9 bases, and 3 bases had no gene match. Germline V lookup: CDR1 LNHDA, CDR2 SQIVND (reference sequence). The CDR3 loop is CASRAGGTDTQYF. DNA for the CDR3: TGTGCCAGCCGAGCGGGGGGCACAGATACGCAGTATTTT.

The V call is TRBV10-3, the J call TRBJ2-2; D not certain. The CDR3 totals 12 residues. Trimming cost V 5 bases and J 0 bases, with 1 base left between them. The germline V gene has CDR1 ENHRY and CDR2 SYGVKD. The DNA for the CDR3 is TGTGCCATCAGTACGAACACCGGGGAGCTGTTTTTT. Its translation: CAISTNTGELFF.

This clone was detected once. The CDR3 nucleotides are TGTGCCAGCAGCGCCTCTACCCAGGGAGCCTATAGCAATCAGCCCCAGCATTTT. Translated: CASSASTQGAYSNQPQHF. V usage is TRBV21-1 and J usage is TRBJ1-5. TRBV21-1 is annotated as a pseudogene. There are 18 residues in the CDR3.

CDR3 sequence (DNA): TGTGCCAGCAGTACGGTAGATACGCAGTATTTT. Translating it yields CASSTVDTQYF. This sequence joins TRBV25-1 and TRBJ2-3; no clear D gene. V was clipped by 5 bases and J by 5 bases, with 5 bases between them. The CDR3 runs to 11 residues. Germline V gives CDR1 MGHDK, CDR2 SYGVNS.

The chain links TRBV5-1 to TRBJ2-1; 8 bases line up with TRBD1. Losses at the gene ends were 3 bases for V and 7 bases for J; bases not matched to a gene: 3. Germline CDR1 and CDR2: SGHRS and YFSETQ. The CDR3 contains 13 residues. The CDR3 DNA follows: TGCGCCAGCAGCTCCAGGGGGCCGAATGAGCAGTTCTTC. It encodes CASSSRGPNEQFF.

The chain has TRBV27 and TRBJ2-7; tentatively, D is TRBD1 (5 bases). Trimming stripped 2 bases from V and 0 bases from J, with 8 bases between. The CDR3 covers 14 residues. Germline V lookup: CDR1 MNHEY, CDR2 SMNVEV (reference sequence). The CDR3 protein is CASSLQGISYEQYF. The CDR3 DNA reads as TGTGCCAGCAGTTTACAGGGAATCTCCTACGAGCAGTACTTC.

This clone came up once. This chain uses TRBV29-1 with TRBJ1-2; TRBD1 aligns across 8 bases. The CDR3 is made up of 13 amino acids. Germline V gene data show CDR1 as SQVTM and CDR2 as ANQGSEA. With V trimmed by 7 bases and J by 0 bases, 4 bases remained unmatched. Here the CDR3 DNA reads TGCAGCGCTCCGACAGGGGCTAACTATGGCTACACCTTC. Amino acid sequence: CSAPTGANYGYTF.

The chain employs TRBV5-6 and TRBJ2-7, with TRBD1 matching 8 bases. The CDR3 extends over 14 amino acids. In germline, CDR1 is SGHDT, CDR2 YYEEEE. V lost 0 bases to trimming and J lost 4 bases; unmatched junction nucleotides: 3. The CDR3 DNA reads TGTGCCAGCAGCTTGGGCGGGACAGGATACGAGCAGTACTTC. Amino acids: CASSLGGTGYEQYF.

This chain links TRBV15 with TRBJ2-1; D is unresolved. This CDR3 spans 12 amino acids. The V end was cut by 0 bases, the J end by 10 bases, with 7 bases between. Per germline, CDR1 LNHNV and CDR2 YYDKDF (reference sequence). The CDR3 is CATSRDMIEQFF. DNA of the CDR3: TGTGCCACCAGCAGAGATATGATAGAGCAGTTCTTC.